This T cell receptor beta chain was recorded in a study of shared clonotypes between healthy human individuals. A deep-level run was used for the assay. Bulk PBMC genomic DNA spanned ten immunoSEQ deep plates. Per the original methods: With immunoSEQ giving junction-only sequences and no quality scores, filtering differed. Only in-frame clones appear in the TCRdb table, and some are missing; sequencing was by immunoSEQ multiplex PCR. V, J and clone size reflect that table, while D and trimming were determined from the DNA. Altogether around 440,000 clones are present, roughly three quarters being singletons, with the ten largest covering about 12%. Germline V gives CDR1 KGHSH, CDR2 LQKENI. Trimming pared 1 base from V and 2 bases from J, leaving 13 bases between. The CDR3 is made up of 16 amino acids. Every contributor of samples was a Caucasian grown-up residing in Nashville, Tennessee.

The sequenced material came from PBMCs. The source is a woman between 40 and 50 years old in good health. Some clones in this sample may be carry-over from other donors' samples. The V and J genes are TRBV18 and TRBJ2-3; D is possibly TRBD2 (6 bases). CDR3 residues: CASSPRERANTDTQYF. In nucleotides, the CDR3 is TGTGCCAGCTCACCACGCGAGCGGGCCAACACAGATACGCAGTATTTT.